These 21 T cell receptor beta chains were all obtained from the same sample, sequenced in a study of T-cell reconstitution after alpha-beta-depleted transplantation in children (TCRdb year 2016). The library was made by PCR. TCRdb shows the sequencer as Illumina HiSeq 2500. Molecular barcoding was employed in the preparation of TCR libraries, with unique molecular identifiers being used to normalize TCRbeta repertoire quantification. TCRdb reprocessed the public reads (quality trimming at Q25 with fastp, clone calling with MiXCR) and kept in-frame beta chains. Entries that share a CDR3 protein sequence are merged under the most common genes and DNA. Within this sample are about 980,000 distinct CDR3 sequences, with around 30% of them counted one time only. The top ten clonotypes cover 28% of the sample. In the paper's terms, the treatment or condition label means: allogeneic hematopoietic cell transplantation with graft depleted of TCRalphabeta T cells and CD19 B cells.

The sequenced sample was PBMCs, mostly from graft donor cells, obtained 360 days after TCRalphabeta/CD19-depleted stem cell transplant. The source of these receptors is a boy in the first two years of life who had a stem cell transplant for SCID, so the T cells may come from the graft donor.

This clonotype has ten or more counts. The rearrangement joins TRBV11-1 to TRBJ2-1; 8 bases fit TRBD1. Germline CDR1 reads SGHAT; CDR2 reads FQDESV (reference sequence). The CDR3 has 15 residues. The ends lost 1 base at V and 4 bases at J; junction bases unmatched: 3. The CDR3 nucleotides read TGTGCCAGCAGCTTAGGGACAGGGATTTACAATGAGCAGTTCTTC. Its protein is CASSLGTGIYNEQFF.

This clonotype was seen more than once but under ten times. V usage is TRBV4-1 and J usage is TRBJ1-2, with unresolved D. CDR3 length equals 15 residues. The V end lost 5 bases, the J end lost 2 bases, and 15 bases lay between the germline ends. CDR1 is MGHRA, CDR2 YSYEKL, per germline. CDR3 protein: CASSNPIRGNYGYTF. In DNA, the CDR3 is TGCGCCAGCAGCAATCCCATCCGCGGAAACTATGGCTACACCTTC.

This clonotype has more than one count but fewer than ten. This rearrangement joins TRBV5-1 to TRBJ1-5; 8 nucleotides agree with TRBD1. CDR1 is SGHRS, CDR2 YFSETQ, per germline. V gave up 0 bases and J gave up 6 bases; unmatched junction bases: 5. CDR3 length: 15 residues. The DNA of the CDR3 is TGCGCCAGCAGCTTGGGCGACAGGGGTAGTCAGCCCCAGCATTTT. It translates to CASSLGDRGSQPQHF.

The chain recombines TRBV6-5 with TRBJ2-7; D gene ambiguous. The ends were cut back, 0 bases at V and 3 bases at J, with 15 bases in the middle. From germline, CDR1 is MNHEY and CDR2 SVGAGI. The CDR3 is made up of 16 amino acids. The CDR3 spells CASSYSSLRNFYEQYF. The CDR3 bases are TGTGCCAGCAGTTACTCGAGCTTAAGGAACTTCTACGAGCAGTACTTC.

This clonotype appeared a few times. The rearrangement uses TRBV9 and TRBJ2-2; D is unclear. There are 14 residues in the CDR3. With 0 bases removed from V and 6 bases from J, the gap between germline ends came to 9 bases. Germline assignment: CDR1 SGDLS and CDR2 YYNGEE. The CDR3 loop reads CASSVGVMAGELFF. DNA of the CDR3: TGTGCCAGCAGCGTAGGAGTTATGGCCGGGGAGCTGTTTTTT.

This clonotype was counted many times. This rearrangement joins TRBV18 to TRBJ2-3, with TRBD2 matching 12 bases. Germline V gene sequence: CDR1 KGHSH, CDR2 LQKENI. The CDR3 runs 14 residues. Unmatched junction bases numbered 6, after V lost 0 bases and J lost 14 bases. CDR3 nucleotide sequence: TGTGCCAGCTCACCACCCCGACTAGCGGGGGAGATGTATTTT. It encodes CASSPPRLAGEMYF.

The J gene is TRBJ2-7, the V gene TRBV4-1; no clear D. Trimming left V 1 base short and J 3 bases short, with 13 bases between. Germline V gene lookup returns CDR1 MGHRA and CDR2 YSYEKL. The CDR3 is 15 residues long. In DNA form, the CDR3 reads TGCGCCAGCAGCCAAGTCGTGGTGACTTACTACGAGCAGTACTTC. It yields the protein CASSQVVVTYYEQYF.

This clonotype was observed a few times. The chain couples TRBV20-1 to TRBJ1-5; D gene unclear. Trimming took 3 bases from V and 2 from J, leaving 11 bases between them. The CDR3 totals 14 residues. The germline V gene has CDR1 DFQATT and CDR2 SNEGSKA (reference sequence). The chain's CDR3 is CSARVLERNQPQHF. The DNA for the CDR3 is TGCAGTGCTAGGGTCTTGGAGCGCAATCAGCCCCAGCATTTT.

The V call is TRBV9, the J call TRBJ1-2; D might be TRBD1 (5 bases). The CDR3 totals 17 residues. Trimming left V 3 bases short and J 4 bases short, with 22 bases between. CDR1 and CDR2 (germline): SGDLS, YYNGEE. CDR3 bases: TGTGCCAGCAGCGGAGGGGTGGGGGTTCCTCCGCTCTATGGCTACACCTTC. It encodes CASSGGVGVPPLYGYTF.

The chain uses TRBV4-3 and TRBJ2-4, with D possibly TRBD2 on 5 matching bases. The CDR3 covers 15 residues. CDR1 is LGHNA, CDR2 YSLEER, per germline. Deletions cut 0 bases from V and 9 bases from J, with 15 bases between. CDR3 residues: CASSQDWELDGIQYF. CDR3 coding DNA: TGCGCCAGCAGCCAAGATTGGGAACTAGATGGCATTCAGTACTTC.

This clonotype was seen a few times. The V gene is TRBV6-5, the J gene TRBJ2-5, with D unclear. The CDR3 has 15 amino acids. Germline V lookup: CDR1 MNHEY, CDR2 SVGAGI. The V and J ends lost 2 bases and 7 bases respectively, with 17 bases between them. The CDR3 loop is CASSYPRQTHLTQYF. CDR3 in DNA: TGTGCCAGCAGTTACCCCCGGCAGACCCACCTGACCCAGTACTTC.

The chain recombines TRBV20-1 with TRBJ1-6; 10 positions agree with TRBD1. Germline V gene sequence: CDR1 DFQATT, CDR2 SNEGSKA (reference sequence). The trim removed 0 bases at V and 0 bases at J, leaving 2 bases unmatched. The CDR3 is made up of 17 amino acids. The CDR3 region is CSARDRDRGSYNSPLHF. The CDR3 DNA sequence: TGCAGTGCTAGAGATCGGGACAGGGGCTCCTATAATTCACCCCTCCACTTT.

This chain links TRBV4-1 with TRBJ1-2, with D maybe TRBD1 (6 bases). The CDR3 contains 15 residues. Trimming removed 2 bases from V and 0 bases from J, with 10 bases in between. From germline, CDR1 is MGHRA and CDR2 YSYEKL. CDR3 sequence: CASSQLGAANYGYTF. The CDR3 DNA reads TGCGCCAGCAGCCAACTGGGGGCGGCTAACTATGGCTACACCTTC.

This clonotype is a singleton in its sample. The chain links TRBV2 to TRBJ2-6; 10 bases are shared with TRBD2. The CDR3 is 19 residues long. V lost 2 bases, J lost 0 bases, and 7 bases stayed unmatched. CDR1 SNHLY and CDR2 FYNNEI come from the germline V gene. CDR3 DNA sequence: TGTGCCAGCAGTGAATCGGCTAGCGGGGGCCCCTCTGGGGCCAACGTCCTGACTTTC. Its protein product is CASSESASGGPSGANVLTF.

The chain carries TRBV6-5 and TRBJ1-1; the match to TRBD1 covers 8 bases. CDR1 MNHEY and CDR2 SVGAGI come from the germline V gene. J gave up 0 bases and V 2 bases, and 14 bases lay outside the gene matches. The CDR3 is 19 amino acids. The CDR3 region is CASSYAMGQGASLNTEAFF. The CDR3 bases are TGTGCCAGCAGTTACGCGATGGGGCAGGGGGCGTCTTTGAACACTGAAGCTTTCTTT.

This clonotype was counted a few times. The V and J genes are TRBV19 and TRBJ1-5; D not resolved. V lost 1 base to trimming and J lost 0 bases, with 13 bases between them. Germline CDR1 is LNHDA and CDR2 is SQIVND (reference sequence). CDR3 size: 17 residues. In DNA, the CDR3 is TGTGCCAGTAGTATAGGGTTGACGAGGGATAGCAATCAGCCCCAGCATTTT. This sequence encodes CASSIGLTRDSNQPQHF. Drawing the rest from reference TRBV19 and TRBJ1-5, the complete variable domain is DGGITQSPKYLFRKEGQNVTLSCEQNLNHDAMYWYRQDPGQGLRLIYYSQIVNDFQKGDIAEGYSVSREKKESFPLTVTSAQKNPTAFYLCASSIGLTRDSNQPQHFGDGTRLSIL.

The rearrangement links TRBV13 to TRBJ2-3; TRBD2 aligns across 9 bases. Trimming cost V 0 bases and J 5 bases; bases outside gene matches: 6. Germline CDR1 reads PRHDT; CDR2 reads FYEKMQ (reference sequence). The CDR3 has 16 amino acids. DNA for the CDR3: TGTGCCAGCAGCTTAGGGGTAGCGGGGGAGGAAGATACGCAGTATTTT. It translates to CASSLGVAGEEDTQYF.

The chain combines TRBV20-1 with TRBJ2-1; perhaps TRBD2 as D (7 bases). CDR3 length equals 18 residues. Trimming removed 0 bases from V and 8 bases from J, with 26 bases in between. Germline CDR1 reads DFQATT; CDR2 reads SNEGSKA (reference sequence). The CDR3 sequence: CSARDNRGAPVYKYEQFF. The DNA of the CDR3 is TGCAGTGCTAGAGATAACCGGGGGGCCCCCGTCTATAAGTATGAGCAGTTCTTC.

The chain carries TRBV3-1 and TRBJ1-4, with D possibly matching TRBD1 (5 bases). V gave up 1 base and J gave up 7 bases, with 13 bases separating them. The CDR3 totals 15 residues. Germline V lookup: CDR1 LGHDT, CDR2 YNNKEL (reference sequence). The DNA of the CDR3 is TGTGCCAGCAGCCAAGGCGGCAGGGTTGGTGAAAAACTGTTTTTT. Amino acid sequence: CASSQGGRVGEKLFF.

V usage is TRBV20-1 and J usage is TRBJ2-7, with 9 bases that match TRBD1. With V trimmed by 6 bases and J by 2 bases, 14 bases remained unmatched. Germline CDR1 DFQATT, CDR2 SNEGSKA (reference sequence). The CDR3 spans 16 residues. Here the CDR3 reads CSAPRRGTGPPYEQYF. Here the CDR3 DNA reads TGCAGTGCCCCCAGACGCGGGACAGGGCCTCCCTACGAGCAGTACTTC.

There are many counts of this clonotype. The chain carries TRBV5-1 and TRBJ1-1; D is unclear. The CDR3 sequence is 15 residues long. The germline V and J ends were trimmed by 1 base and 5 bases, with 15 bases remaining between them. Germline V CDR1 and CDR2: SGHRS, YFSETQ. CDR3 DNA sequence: TGCGCCAGCAGCTTGATTCCGCAAGAACAGACTGAAGCTTTCTTT. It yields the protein CASSLIPQEQTEAFF. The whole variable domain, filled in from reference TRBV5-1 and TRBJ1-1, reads KAGVTQTPRYLIKTRGQQVTLSCSPISGHRSVSWYQQTPGQGLQFLFEYFSETQRNKGNFPGRFSGRQFSNSRSEMNVSTLELGDSALYLCASSLIPQEQTEAFFGQGTRLTVV.